This paragraph covers one T cell receptor (beta chain) sequence. As yet, its antigen is unknown. Germline V CDR1 and CDR2: SNHLY, FYNNEI. Losses at the gene ends were 2 bases for V and 5 bases for J; bases not matched to a gene: 5. This CDR3 contains 14 residues. The sample belongs to a study of cytomegalovirus exposure and HLA in healthy donors. Findings of the study overall: There were a few CMV-associated chains whose specificity for CMV antigens was confirmed in vitro.

13 Jbeta primers and 60 Vbeta primers were used for the PCR. Data came from immunoSEQ multiplex PCR; TCRdb stores just in-frame clones and leaves some out. The sample lists roughly 170,000 clones, 82% occurring once. The sample consisted of PBMCs. The rearrangement uses TRBV2 and TRBJ2-7; 8 nucleotides match TRBD1. This receptor was obtained from a male donor in good health and CMV-seronegative. Here the CDR3 reads CASSERTGFNEQYF. The DNA of the CDR3 is TGTGCCAGCAGTGAACGGACAGGGTTTAACGAGCAGTACTTC.